A single sample is the source of the 28 T cell receptor beta chains below, sequenced in a study of T cells in Graves' hyperthyroidism and ophthalmopathy. Amplified TCR beta CDR3 regions came from RNA transcripts. First-round RT-PCR with HTBI primers amplified the TCR CDR3 region. Each CDR3 protein gets one entry after TCRdb re-called the multiplex PCR reads with MiXCR. The sample carries approximately 400,000 distinct CDR3 sequences, roughly 15% recorded once. The sample comprised blood. Receptors originate from a woman younger than 45 with Graves' ophthalmopathy.

This clonotype was seen ten or more times. The rearrangement uses TRBV2 and TRBJ1-5, with 7 bases lining up with TRBD1. The ends lost 8 bases at V and 3 bases at J; junction bases unmatched: 10. The CDR3 runs to 15 residues. Germline CDR1 SNHLY, CDR2 FYNNEI. The CDR3 DNA is TGTGCCAGCGGAGCAGACAGGGCTAACAATCAGCCCCAGCATTTT. Translated: CASGADRANNQPQHF.

This chain joins TRBV7-9 and TRBJ2-1; TRBD2 agrees at 11 bases. The CDR3 runs 16 residues. Germline V gene sequence: CDR1 SEHNR, CDR2 FQNEAQ (reference sequence). J was trimmed by 6 bases and V by 2 bases; bases with no gene match: 6. DNA for the CDR3: TGTGCCAGCAGCTTAACGATAGCGGGGGGGCCCAATGAGCAGTTCTTC. Amino acids: CASSLTIAGGPNEQFF.

This clonotype was counted at least ten times. The chain uses TRBV29-1 and TRBJ2-1; D remains unclear. This CDR3 is built from 16 residues. Trimming took off 3 bases at V and 0 bases at J, with 15 bases between the two ends. The germline CDR1 and CDR2 sequences are SQVTM and ANQGSEA. Here the CDR3 DNA reads TGCAGCGTTGACGTGACCCCCAAGGGCTCCTACAATGAGCAGTTCTTC. Protein sequence: CSVDVTPKGSYNEQFF.

This clonotype was counted at least ten times. The chain has TRBV4-2 and TRBJ2-2; D gene ambiguous. Germline V gene data show CDR1 as LGHNA and CDR2 as YNFKEQ. V lost 0 bases to trimming and J lost 1 base, with 9 bases between them. CDR3 size: 16 residues. The chain's CDR3 is CASSQDRAVNTGELFF. Here the CDR3 DNA reads TGTGCCAGCAGCCAAGATCGGGCGGTGAACACCGGGGAGCTGTTTTTT.

This clonotype was counted many times. CDR3 protein: CASSLTGVEVTQYF. Here the CDR3 DNA reads TGTGCCAGCAGCTTAACAGGGGTGGAGGTGACCCAGTACTTC. This sequence joins TRBV7-9 and TRBJ2-5; 7 bases agree with TRBD1. J lost 7 bases, V lost 2 bases, and 7 bases had no gene match. Germline V lookup: CDR1 SEHNR, CDR2 FQNEAQ (reference sequence). This CDR3 is 14 amino acids long. The whole variable domain, filled in from reference TRBV7-9 and TRBJ2-5, reads DTGVSQNPRHKITKRGQNVTFRCDPISEHNRLYWYRQTLGQGPEFLTYFQNEAQLEKSRLLSDRFSAERPKGSFSTLEIQRTEQGDSAMYLCASSLTGVEVTQYFGPGTRLLVL.

With regard to this clonotype: This may come from a read error, since a much larger clone is one base off. The chain is built from TRBV29-1 and TRBJ2-4; 7 bases line up with TRBD1. CDR1 and CDR2 (germline): SQVTM, ANQGSEA. V shed 2 bases and J 6 bases; nucleotides not matched to a gene: 10. The CDR3 length is 15 residues. The CDR3 DNA reads as TGCAGCGTTGAAATTCCCGTGAGGGGGCGAAACATTCAGTACTTC. Translation: CSVEIPVRGRNIQYF.

This sequence joins TRBV12-3 or TRBV12-4 and TRBJ2-2; the match to TRBD2 covers 8 bases. V lost 4 bases and J lost 5; bases outside the gene matches: 6. This CDR3 is 15 amino acids long. In DNA form, the CDR3 reads TGTGCCAGCAGTTCTCGGGGGGGGGGGACCGGGGAGCTGTTTTTT. Translated: CASSSRGGGTGELFF.

This clonotype has ten or more counts. The rearrangement joins TRBV29-1 to TRBJ2-7; the D is unclear. The CDR3 is 13 residues long. The V end was cut by 6 bases, the J end by 0 bases, with 12 bases between. CDR1 and CDR2 (germline): SQVTM, ANQGSEA. The CDR3 here is CSVPREDSYEQYF. In nucleotides, the CDR3 is TGCAGCGTGCCTCGTGAGGACTCCTACGAGCAGTACTTC.

The rearrangement joins TRBV5-4 to TRBJ1-2; 9 bases are a match to TRBD1. V trimming: 5 bases; J trimming: 8 bases; junction bases outside the gene matches: 7. The CDR3 loop spans 13 amino acids. The germline gives CDR1 SGHNT, CDR2 YYREEE (reference sequence). CDR3 DNA sequence: TGTGCCAGCAGTCCCGGGGACAGGGAAGGCTACACCTTC. Translating it yields CASSPGDREGYTF.

The chain combines TRBV10-3 with TRBJ1-6, with D hard to call. The CDR3 has 12 amino acids. The germline V and J ends were trimmed by 6 bases and 5 bases, with 5 bases remaining between them. CDR1 is ENHRY, CDR2 SYGVKD, per germline. In DNA form, the CDR3 reads TGTGCCATCAGGAGGGATAATTCACCCCTCCACTTT. It is translated as CAIRRDNSPLHF.

Many counts were recorded for this clonotype. J is TRBJ2-3 and V is TRBV11-2, with D hard to call. Germline V gene lookup returns CDR1 SGHAT and CDR2 FQNNGV. Trimming took 0 bases from V and 2 from J, leaving 3 bases between them. The CDR3 totals 13 residues. The CDR3, as DNA: TGTGCCAGCAGCTTAGAAGTCACAGATACGCAGTATTTT. Translated: CASSLEVTDTQYF. The entire variable domain, with the rest obtained from reference TRBV11-2 and TRBJ2-3, is as follows: EAGVAQSPRYKIIEKRQSVAFWCNPISGHATLYWYQQILGQGPKLLIQFQNNGVVDDSQLPKDRFSAERLKGVDSTLKIQPAKLEDSAVYLCASSLEVTDTQYFGPGTRLTVL.

The chain has TRBV7-6 and TRBJ2-4, with D maybe TRBD2 (7 bases). The V and J ends lost 5 bases and 7 bases respectively, with 18 bases between them. The CDR3 is 15 residues long. Germline loops: CDR1 SGHVS, CDR2 FNYEAQ. CDR3 DNA: TGTGCCAGCAGCCACGGAAGGGGGGGGCTGAACATTCAGTACTTC. Its translation: CASSHGRGGLNIQYF.

This clonotype was seen many times. V is TRBV6-1 and J is TRBJ1-5; D is unclear. V was shortened by 2 bases and J by 0 bases, with 11 bases between the two germline ends. CDR3 length: 16 residues. Germline-derived CDR1 and CDR2 are MNHNS and SASEGT. CDR3 amino acids: CASSETWPPSNQPQHF. CDR3 DNA: TGTGCCAGCAGTGAAACTTGGCCGCCTAGCAATCAGCCCCAGCATTTT.

This clonotype is termed medium-sized. The rearrangement uses TRBV20-1 and TRBJ2-5; 9 nucleotides agree with TRBD2. The trim removed 1 base at V and 4 bases at J, leaving 10 bases unmatched. This CDR3 is 16 amino acids long. The germline gives CDR1 DFQATT, CDR2 SNEGSKA (reference sequence). CDR3 DNA sequence: TGCAGTGCTAGAGGGACTAGCGAAATAGGAAGAGAGACCCAGTACTTC. The encoded protein is CSARGTSEIGRETQYF.

This clonotype was counted many times. This sequence joins TRBV29-1 and TRBJ1-1; no reliable D call. The CDR3 contains 15 residues. CDR1 SQVTM and CDR2 ANQGSEA come from the germline V gene. V was shortened by 5 bases and J by 4 bases, with 20 bases between the two germline ends. The CDR3 region is CSVPSYNGPSTEAFF. CDR3 bases: TGCAGCGTTCCAAGCTACAACGGACCCTCCACTGAAGCTTTCTTT.

This clonotype has a handful of counts. As the CDR3 is not closed by the conserved phenylalanine or tryptophan, this likely results from a read error. This chain joins TRBV6-1 and TRBJ2-2, with TRBD2 matching 9 bases. This CDR3 region has 18 residues. Germline CDR1 reads MNHNS; CDR2 reads SASEGT. Losses at the gene ends were 4 bases for V and 2 bases for J; bases not matched to a gene: 11. CDR3 DNA sequence: TGTGCCAGCAGTGGACGGTCGGGACTAGCCTTAAACACCGGGGAGCTGTTTTCT. Protein: CASSGRSGLALNTGELFS.

This clonotype was observed many times. The chain has TRBV7-3 and TRBJ1-3; D unresolved. CDR3 size: 14 residues. Germline lookup yields CDR1 SGHTA and CDR2 FQGTGA. Trimming removed 1 base at V and 4 bases at J, with 8 bases between. The CDR3 protein is CASSLSGRGNTIYF. The CDR3 DNA reads TGTGCCAGCAGCTTAAGCGGGCGCGGAAACACCATATATTTT.

Note on this clonotype: One end of the junction does not line up with germline, which may come from a read error. The chain couples TRBV27 to TRBJ1-2, with D unresolved. Germline V CDR1 and CDR2: MNHEY, SMNVEV (reference sequence). This CDR3 contains 12 residues. CDR3 amino acids: CANSFDNYGYTF. In DNA, the CDR3 is TGTGCCAACAGTTTTGACAACTATGGCTACACCTTC.

This clonotype was picked up many times. This rearrangement joins TRBV7-6 to TRBJ2-5; D unresolved. V was shortened by 7 bases and J by 4 bases, with 16 bases between the two germline ends. This CDR3 is 14 amino acids long. Germline V gene sequence: CDR1 SGHVS, CDR2 FNYEAQ. CDR3 nucleotides: TGTGCCAGCAATGTCGTTGGGTTTCTAGAGACCCAGTACTTC. As protein: CASNVVGFLETQYF. The full variable domain, in which reference TRBV7-6 and TRBJ2-5 provide the parts outside the CDR3, is GAGVSQSPRYKVTKRGQDVALRCDPISGHVSLYWYRQALGQGPEFLTYFNYEAQQDKSGLPNDRFSAERPEGSISTLTIQRTEQRDSAMYRCASNVVGFLETQYFGPGTRLLVL.

This clonotype showed up many times. The chain uses TRBV28 and TRBJ1-2, with 12 bases fitting TRBD1. Germline values: CDR1 MDHEN, CDR2 SYDVKM. This CDR3 comprises 14 residues. Unmatched junction bases numbered 1, after V lost 4 bases and J lost 4 bases. This CDR3 is CASSWGQGAYGYTF. CDR3 bases: TGTGCCAGCAGTTGGGGACAGGGGGCCTATGGCTACACCTTC.

The sample holds many counts of this clonotype. V and J are TRBV2 and TRBJ2-7, with D possibly matching TRBD1 (6 bases). Germline V CDR1 and CDR2: SNHLY, FYNNEI. The V and J ends lost 1 base and 4 bases respectively, with 14 bases between them. The CDR3 is 15 amino acids. The CDR3 region has the DNA TGTGCCAGCAGTGAAGTGGCAGGGGCGTTGTACGAGCAGTACTTC. Encoded protein: CASSEVAGALYEQYF.

This clonotype was recorded many times. This sequence joins TRBV7-2 and TRBJ1-4; possibly TRBD1 for D (5 bases). The V gene's germline CDR1 is SGHTA and CDR2 FQGNSA. This CDR3 is 17 amino acids long. The V end lost 3 bases, the J end lost 5 bases, and 19 bases lay between the germline ends. The CDR3 loop reads CASSLTGTTTRNEKLFF. In nucleotides, the CDR3 is TGTGCCAGCAGCTTGACCGGGACTACCACAAGGAATGAAAAACTGTTTTTT.

The chain combines TRBV19 with TRBJ2-2; D gene unclear. CDR3 length: 15 amino acids. Trimming took off 5 bases at V and 2 bases at J, with 12 bases between the two ends. Germline assignment: CDR1 LNHDA and CDR2 SQIVND (reference sequence). The chain's CDR3 is CASSALGLNTGELFF. The CDR3 region has the DNA TGTGCCAGTAGTGCCTTGGGTTTAAACACCGGGGAGCTGTTTTTT.

In this sample, this clonotype turned up many times. V and J are TRBV24-1 and TRBJ1-5; D is uncertain. V dropped 1 base and J dropped 0 bases, with 15 bases sitting between them. There are 18 residues in the CDR3. From germline, CDR1 is KGHDR and CDR2 SFDVKD. The CDR3: CATSDFSWSPYSNQPQHF. Here the CDR3 DNA reads TGTGCCACCAGTGATTTCTCGTGGTCCCCCTATAGCAATCAGCCCCAGCATTTT.

This clonotype was detected a few times. This may come from a read error, since a much larger clone is one base off. V usage is TRBV7-6 and J usage is TRBJ2-7; 10 bases are a match to TRBD1. Trimming took 8 bases from V and 9 from J; bases not matched to a gene: 19. CDR1 is SGHVS, CDR2 FNYEAQ, per germline. The CDR3 is 16 amino acids. CDR3 protein: CASGRGSGQGTDGQYF. As DNA, the CDR3 is TGTGCCAGCGGCAGGGGTTCGGGACAGGGGACTGACGGGCAGTACTTC.

The table lists this clonotype with a few counts. CDR3 nucleotides: TGTGCCAGCAGTGAATACACCTCCGGGACTAGCGGGGGGATGAAGACCCAGTACTTC. This sequence encodes CASSEYTSGTSGGMKTQYF. The chain joins TRBV25-1 to TRBJ2-5; 15 positions match TRBD2. Germline V gene sequence: CDR1 MGHDK, CDR2 SYGVNS. With V trimmed by 0 bases and J by 6 bases, 11 bases remained unmatched. The length of the CDR3 is 19 residues.

This clonotype has more than one count but fewer than ten. This chain links TRBV20-1 with TRBJ1-2; no reliable D call. The CDR3 loop spans 10 amino acids. The ends were cut back, 6 bases at V and 3 bases at J, with 5 bases in the middle. The germline V gene encodes CDR1 DFQATT and CDR2 SNEGSKA (reference sequence). The CDR3 region is CSAHHYGYTF. The CDR3, as DNA: TGCAGTGCACACCACTATGGCTACACCTTC.

This clonotype was found many times. This chain links TRBV9 with TRBJ1-1; maybe TRBD1 (5 bases). Trimming pared 3 bases from V and 4 bases from J, leaving 16 bases between. The CDR3 is 15 amino acids. Germline V gene lookup returns CDR1 SGDLS and CDR2 YYNGEE. CDR3 nucleotide sequence: TGTGCCAGCAGCGCACGACAGCCCGGGGCCACTGAAGCTTTCTTT. This translates into CASSARQPGATEAFF.